Included here is one T cell receptor (beta chain) sequence, with context. The target antigen is unknown. V was shortened by 5 bases and J by 3 bases, with 7 bases between the two germline ends. The V gene's germline CDR1 is KGHSH and CDR2 LQKENI. The CDR3 consists of 13 residues. This sample was included in a study of cytomegalovirus exposure and HLA in healthy donors. Study at large: 81% of roughly 430 genotyped donors fell in the Caucasian-associated ancestry cluster. General observations from the study: Later on, an analysis showed TCR association rates differing by HLA locus, with DRB1 the most and HLA-C the fewest. The listing of fewer than 200 TCR beta chains classed them as cytomegalovirus-associated.

The PCR employed 60 Vbeta primers together with 13 Jbeta primers. Sequencing was performed with immunoSEQ multiplex PCR; in TCRdb, only in-frame clones are kept and a portion is missing. The sample carries approximately 160,000 clones, roughly 77% recorded once. This receptor was obtained from a male donor in good health and CMV-seronegative. What was sequenced was PBMCs. J is TRBJ2-2 and V is TRBV18; tentatively, D is TRBD1 (6 bases). CDR3: CASSGQYTGELFF. The CDR3 DNA sequence: TGTGCCAGCTCAGGACAGTACACCGGGGAGCTGTTTTTT.